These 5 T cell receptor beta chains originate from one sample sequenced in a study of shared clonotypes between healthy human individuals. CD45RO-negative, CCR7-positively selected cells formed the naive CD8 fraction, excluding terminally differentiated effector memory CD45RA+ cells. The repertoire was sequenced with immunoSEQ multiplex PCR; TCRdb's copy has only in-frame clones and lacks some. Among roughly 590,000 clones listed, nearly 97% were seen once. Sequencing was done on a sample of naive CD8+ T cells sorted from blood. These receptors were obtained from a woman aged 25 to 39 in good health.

CDR3 DNA sequence: TGTGCCAGCAGCTTGGATCGGGCGGGCGGCCCAGATACGCAGTATTTT. Translation: CASSLDRAGGPDTQYF. J is TRBJ2-3 and V is TRBV5-4; a possible D gene is TRBD2 (5 bases). This CDR3 has 16 amino acids. Germline values: CDR1 SGHNT, CDR2 YYREEE (reference sequence). V was trimmed by 0 bases and J by 4 bases, leaving 15 bases between them.

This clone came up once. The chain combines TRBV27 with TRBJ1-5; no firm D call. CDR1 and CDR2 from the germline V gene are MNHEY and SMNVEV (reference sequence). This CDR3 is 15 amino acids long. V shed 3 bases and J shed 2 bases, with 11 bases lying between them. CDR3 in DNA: TGTGCCAGCAGTTTCACGTCATTTGGCAATCAGCCCCAGCATTTT. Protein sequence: CASSFTSFGNQPQHF.

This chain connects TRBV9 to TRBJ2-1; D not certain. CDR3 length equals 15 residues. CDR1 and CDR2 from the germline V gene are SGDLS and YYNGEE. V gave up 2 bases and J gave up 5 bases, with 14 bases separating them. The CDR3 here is CASSVLQKQNNEQFF. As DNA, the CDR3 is TGTGCCAGCAGCGTTTTGCAGAAACAGAACAATGAGCAGTTCTTC.

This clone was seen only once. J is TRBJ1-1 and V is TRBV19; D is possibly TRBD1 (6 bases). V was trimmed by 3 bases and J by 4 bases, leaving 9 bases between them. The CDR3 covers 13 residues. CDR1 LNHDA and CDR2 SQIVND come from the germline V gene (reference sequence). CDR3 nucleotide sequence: TGTGCCAGTAGTATGCAGGGGAGCACTGAAGCTTTCTTT. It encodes CASSMQGSTEAFF.

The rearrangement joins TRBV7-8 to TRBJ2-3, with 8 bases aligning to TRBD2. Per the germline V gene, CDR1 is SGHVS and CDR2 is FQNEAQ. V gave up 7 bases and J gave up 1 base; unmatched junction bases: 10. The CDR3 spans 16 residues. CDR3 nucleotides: TGTGCCAGCACCCTGGGGAACGGGAGGGGCACAGATACGCAGTATTTT. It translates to CASTLGNGRGTDTQYF. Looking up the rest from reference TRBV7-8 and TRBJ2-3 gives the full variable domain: GAGVSQSPRYKVAKRGQDVALRCDPISGHVSLFWYQQALGQGPEFLTYFQNEAQLDKSGLPSDRFFAERPEGSVSTLKIQRTQQEDSAVYLCASTLGNGRGTDTQYFGPGTRLTVL.